This T cell receptor beta chain was sequenced during a study of spatial heterogeneity in lung cancer. Overall study: Alpha-chain sequences were consistently detected less often than beta-chain sequences.

Time point of the sample: sample taken at primary tumor resection. The germline CDR1 and CDR2 sequences are DFQATT and SNEGSKA (reference sequence). V lost 5 bases, J lost 9 bases, and 14 bases lay in between. CDR3 size: 13 residues. This clonotype appeared many times. Its cognate antigen is unknown. Study-wide points: Coverage of tumor T cells, by estimate, reached around 6.6% for alpha chains and 13% for beta chains. Tumor mutation count correlated with how many alpha and beta TCRs expanded intratumorally. Ubiquitous expanded TCR counts tracked ubiquitous nonsynonymous mutations; regional expanded TCR counts tracked regional nonsynonymous mutations.

Unique molecular identifiers, one per molecule, were present on every TCR cDNA molecule. TCRdb independently ran MiXCR on the 5' RACE reads; one entry per CDR3 protein. Among around 26,000 distinct CDR3 sequences listed, under 9% were seen once. Specimen: lung tumor tissue, collected at surgery. The TCR sequence derives from a male donor with early-stage non-small cell lung cancer. The V gene is TRBV20-1, the J gene TRBJ2-6, with D uncertain. The CDR3 loop reads CSAPRLLGNVLTF. The CDR3 DNA follows: TGCAGTGCTCCCCGCCTCCTCGGCAACGTCCTGACTTTC.